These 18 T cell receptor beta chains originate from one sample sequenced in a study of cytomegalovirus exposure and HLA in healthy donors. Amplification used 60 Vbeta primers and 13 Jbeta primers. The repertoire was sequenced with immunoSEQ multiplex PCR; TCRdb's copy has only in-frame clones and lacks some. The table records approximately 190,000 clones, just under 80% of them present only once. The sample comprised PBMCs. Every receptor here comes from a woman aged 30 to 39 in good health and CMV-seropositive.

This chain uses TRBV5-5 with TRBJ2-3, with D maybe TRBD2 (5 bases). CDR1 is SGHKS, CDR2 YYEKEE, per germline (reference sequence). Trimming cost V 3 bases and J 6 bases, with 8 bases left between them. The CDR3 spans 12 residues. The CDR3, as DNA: TGTGCCAGCAGCTCCGGAGGCGATACGCAGTATTTT. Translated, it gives CASSSGGDTQYF. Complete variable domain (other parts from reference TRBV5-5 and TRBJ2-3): DAGVTQSPTHLIKTRGQQVTLRCSPISGHKSVSWYQQVLGQGPQFIFQYYEKEERGRGNFPDRFSARQFPNYSSELNVNALLLGDSALYLCASSSGGDTQYFGPGTRLTVL.

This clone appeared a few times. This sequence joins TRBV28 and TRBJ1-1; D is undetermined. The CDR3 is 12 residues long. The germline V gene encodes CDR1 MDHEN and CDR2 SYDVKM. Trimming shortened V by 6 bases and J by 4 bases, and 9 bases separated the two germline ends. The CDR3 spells CASRSGPTEAFF. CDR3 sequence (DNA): TGTGCCAGCAGGTCCGGTCCCACTGAAGCTTTCTTT.

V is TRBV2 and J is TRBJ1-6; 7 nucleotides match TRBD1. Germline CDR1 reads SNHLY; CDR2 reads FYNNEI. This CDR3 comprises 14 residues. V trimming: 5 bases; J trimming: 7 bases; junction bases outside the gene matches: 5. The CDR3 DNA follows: TGTGCCAGCAGTTCCAGGGGGGTAAATTCACCCCTCCACTTT. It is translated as CASSSRGVNSPLHF.

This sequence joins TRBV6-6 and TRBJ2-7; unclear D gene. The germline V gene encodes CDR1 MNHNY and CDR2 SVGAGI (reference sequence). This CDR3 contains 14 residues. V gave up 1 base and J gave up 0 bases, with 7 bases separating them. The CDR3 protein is CASSYYAVSYEQYF. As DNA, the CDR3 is TGTGCCAGCAGTTACTATGCAGTCTCCTACGAGCAGTACTTC.

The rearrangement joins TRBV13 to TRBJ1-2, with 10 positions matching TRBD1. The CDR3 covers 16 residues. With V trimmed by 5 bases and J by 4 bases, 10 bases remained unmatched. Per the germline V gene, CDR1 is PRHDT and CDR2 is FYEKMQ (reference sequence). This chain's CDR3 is CASSRQGAVKVYGYTF. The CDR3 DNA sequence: TGTGCCAGCAGCAGACAGGGGGCGGTAAAGGTCTATGGCTACACCTTC.

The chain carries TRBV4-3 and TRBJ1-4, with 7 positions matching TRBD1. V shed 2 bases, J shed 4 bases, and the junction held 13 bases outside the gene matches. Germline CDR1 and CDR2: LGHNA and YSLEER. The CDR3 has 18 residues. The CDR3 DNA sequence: TGCGCCAGCAGCCAACCGTACAGTGAGACAGGGATTAATGAAAAACTGTTTTTT. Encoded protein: CASSQPYSETGINEKLFF.

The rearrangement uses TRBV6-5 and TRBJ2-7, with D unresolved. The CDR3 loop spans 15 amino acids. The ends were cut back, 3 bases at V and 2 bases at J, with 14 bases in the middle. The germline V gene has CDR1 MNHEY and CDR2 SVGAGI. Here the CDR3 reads CASSYARHLTYEQYF. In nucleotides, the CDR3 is TGTGCCAGCAGTTATGCCAGACACCTGACCTACGAGCAGTACTTC.

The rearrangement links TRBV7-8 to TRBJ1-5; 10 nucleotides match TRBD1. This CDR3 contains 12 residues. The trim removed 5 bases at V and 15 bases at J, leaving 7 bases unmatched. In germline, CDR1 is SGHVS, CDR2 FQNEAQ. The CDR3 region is CASSNDRGQVHF. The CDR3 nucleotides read TGTGCCAGCAGCAACGACAGGGGGCAGGTGCATTTT.

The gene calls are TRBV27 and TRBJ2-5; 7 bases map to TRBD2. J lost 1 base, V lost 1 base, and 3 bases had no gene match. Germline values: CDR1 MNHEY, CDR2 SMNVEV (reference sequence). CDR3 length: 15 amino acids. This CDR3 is CASSLWGGVQETQYF. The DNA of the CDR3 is TGTGCCAGCAGTTTATGGGGGGGGGTCCAAGAGACCCAGTACTTC.

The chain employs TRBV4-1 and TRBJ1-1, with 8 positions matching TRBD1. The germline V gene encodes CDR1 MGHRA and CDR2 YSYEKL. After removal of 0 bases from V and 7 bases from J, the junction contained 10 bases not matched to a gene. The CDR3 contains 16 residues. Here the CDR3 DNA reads TGCGCCAGCAGCCAAGATCTGGCAGGGGGCGCGTATGAAGCTTTCTTT. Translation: CASSQDLAGGAYEAFF.

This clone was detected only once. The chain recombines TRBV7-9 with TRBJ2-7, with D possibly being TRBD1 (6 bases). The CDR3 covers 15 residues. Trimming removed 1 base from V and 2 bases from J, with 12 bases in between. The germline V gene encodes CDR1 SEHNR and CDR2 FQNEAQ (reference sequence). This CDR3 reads CASSLEGTKTYEQYF. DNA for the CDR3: TGTGCCAGCAGCTTAGAGGGGACAAAGACCTACGAGCAGTACTTC.

CDR3 sequence (DNA): TGTGCCAACTCACTAGCGGGAAGCACAGATACGCAGTATTTT. The encoded protein is CANSLAGSTDTQYF. The chain recombines TRBV28 with TRBJ2-3; 10 nucleotides agree with TRBD2. This CDR3 contains 14 residues. V shed 10 bases, J shed 0 bases, and the junction held 4 bases outside the gene matches. The V gene's germline CDR1 is MDHEN and CDR2 SYDVKM.

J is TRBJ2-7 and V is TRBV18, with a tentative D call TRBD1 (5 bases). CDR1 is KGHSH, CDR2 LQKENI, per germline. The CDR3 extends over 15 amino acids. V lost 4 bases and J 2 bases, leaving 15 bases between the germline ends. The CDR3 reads CASSQKGRMAYEQYF. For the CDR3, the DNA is TGTGCCAGCTCACAAAAGGGGCGCATGGCCTACGAGCAGTACTTC.

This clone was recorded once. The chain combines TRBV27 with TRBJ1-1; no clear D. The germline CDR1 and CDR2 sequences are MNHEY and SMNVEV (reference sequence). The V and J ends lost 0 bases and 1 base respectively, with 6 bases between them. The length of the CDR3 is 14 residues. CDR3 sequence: CASSLSPGNTEAFF. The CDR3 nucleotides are TGTGCCAGCAGTTTATCCCCCGGGAACACTGAAGCTTTCTTT.

The chain's CDR3 is CASRPGTLYEQYF. CDR3 coding DNA: TGTGCCAGCAGACCCGGGACACTCTACGAGCAGTACTTC. V gene TRBV7-9 combines with J gene TRBJ2-7, with D perhaps TRBD1 (6 bases). CDR3 length: 13 amino acids. Germline V gene data show CDR1 as SEHNR and CDR2 as FQNEAQ (reference sequence). Trimming shortened V by 6 bases and J by 3 bases, and 12 bases separated the two germline ends.

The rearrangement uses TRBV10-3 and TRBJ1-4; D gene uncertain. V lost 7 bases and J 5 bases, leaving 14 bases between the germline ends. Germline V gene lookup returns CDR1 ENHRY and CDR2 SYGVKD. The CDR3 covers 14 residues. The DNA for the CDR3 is TGTGCCATCAAGAATTCAGGCCCGAATGAAAAACTGTTTTTT. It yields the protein CAIKNSGPNEKLFF.

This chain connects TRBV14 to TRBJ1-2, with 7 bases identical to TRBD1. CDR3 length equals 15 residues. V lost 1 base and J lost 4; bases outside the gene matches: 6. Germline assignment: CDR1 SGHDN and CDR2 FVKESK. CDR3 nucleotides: TGTGCCAGCAGCCAAGGACAGGGAAGGGCCTATGGCTACACCTTC. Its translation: CASSQGQGRAYGYTF.

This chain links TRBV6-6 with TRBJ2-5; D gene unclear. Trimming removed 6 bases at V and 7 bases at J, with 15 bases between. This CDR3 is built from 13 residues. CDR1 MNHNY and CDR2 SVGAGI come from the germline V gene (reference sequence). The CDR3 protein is CASSLGPAGTQYF. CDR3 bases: TGTGCCAGCAGCCTTGGGCCTGCTGGGACCCAGTACTTC.